This TCR beta chain was sequenced in a study of OX40 agonist ivuxolimab in advanced cancers. Overall study: Every 2 weeks, patients got intravenous ivuxolimab at one of six dose levels (0.01-10 mg/kg). Points from the study as a whole: The work left the antigen specificity of expanded peripheral T cells undetermined.

Germline V gene lookup returns CDR1 LNHDA and CDR2 SQIVND (reference sequence). The CDR3 sequence is 17 residues long. Losses at the gene ends were 1 base for V and 4 bases for J; bases not matched to a gene: 8. Assay: immunoSEQ multiplex PCR; the TCRdb copy retains only in-frame clones and omits some. The sample includes about 73,000 clones, more than 75% of them seen just once. Details on this clone: No antigen is known for it.

It was autoimmune disease history or systemic immunosuppression that excluded patients. The J gene is TRBJ2-1, the V gene TRBV19, with 9 bases lining up with TRBD2. This receptor was obtained from an adult with an advanced solid tumor such as melanoma, head and neck, liver or kidney cancer. Source: CD4+ or CD8+ T cells sorted from blood, taken in a trial of the OX40 agonist ivuxolimab. CDR3 nucleotide sequence: TGTGCCAGTAGTATAGGGAGCGGGAGGAACCTTTACAATGAGCAGTTCTTC. It is translated as CASSIGSGRNLYNEQFF.